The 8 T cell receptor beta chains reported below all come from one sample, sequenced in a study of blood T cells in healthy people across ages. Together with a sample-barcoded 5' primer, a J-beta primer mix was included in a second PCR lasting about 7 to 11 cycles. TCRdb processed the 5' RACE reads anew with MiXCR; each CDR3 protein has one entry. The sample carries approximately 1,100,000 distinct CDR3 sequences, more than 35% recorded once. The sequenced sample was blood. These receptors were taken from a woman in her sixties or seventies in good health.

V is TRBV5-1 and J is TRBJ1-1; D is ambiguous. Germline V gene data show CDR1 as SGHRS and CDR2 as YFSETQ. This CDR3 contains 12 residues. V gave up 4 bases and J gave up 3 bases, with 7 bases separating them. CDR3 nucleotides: TGCGCCAGCAGCCTAGAACACACTGAAGCTTTCTTT. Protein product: CASSLEHTEAFF.

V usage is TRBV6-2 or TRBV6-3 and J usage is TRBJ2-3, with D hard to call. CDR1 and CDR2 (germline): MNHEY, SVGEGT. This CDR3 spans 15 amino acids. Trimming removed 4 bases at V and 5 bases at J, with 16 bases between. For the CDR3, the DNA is TGTGCCAGCAGTTTCGCACAGAGGTACTTAGATACGCAGTATTTT. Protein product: CASSFAQRYLDTQYF.

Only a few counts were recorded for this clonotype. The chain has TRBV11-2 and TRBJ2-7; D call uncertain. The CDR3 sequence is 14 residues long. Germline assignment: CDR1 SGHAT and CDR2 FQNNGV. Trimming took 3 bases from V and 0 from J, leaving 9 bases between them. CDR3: CASSFGSLSYEQYF. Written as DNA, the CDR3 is TGTGCCAGCAGCTTCGGTTCCCTCTCCTACGAGCAGTACTTC.

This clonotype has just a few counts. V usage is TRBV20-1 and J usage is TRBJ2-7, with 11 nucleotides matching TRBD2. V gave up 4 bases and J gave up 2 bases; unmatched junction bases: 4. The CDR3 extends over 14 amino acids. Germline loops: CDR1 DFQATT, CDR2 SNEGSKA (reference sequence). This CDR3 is CSAKLSGRAYEQYF. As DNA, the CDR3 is TGCAGTGCTAAACTTAGCGGGAGGGCCTACGAGCAGTACTTC.

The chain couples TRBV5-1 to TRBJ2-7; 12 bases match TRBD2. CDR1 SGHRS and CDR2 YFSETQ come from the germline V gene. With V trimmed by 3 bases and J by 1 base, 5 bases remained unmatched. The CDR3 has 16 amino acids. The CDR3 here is CASSSLGLAGSYEQYF. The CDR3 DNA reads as TGCGCCAGCAGCTCGCTCGGACTAGCGGGATCCTACGAGCAGTACTTC.

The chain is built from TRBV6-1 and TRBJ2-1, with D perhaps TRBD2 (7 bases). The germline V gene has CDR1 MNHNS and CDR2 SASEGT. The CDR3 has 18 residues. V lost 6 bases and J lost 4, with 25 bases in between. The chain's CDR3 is CASRSPRFQAGHYNEQFF. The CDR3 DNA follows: TGTGCCAGCAGATCACCACGTTTTCAAGCGGGACATTACAATGAGCAGTTCTTC.

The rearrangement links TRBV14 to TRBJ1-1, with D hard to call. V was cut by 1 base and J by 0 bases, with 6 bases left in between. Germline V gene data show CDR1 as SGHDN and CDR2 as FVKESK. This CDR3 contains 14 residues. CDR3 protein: CASSQALMNTEAFF. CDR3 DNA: TGTGCCAGCAGCCAAGCGCTCATGAACACTGAAGCTTTCTTT. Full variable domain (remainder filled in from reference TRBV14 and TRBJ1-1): EAGVTQFPSHSVIEKGQTVTLRCDPISGHDNLYWYRRVMGKEIKFLLHFVKESKQDESGMPNNRFLAERTGGTYSTLKVQPAELEDSGVYFCASSQALMNTEAFFGQGTRLTVV.

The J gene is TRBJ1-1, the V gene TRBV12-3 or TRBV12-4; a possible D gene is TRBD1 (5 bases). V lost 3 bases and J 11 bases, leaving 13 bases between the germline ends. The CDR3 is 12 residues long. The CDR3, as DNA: TGTGCCAGCAGTTTGGGGCGGCACTTTGCTTTCTTT. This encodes CASSLGRHFAFF.